The sequence of this T cell receptor beta chain was determined in a study of cytomegalovirus exposure and HLA in healthy donors. Study-wide points: Information on immune exposure was restricted to one variable (CMV serostatus). TCR beta sequences reportedly predicted most subjects' HLA-A and HLA-B alleles accurately.

Both 60 Vbeta primers and 13 Jbeta primers went into the PCR. Profiled with immunoSEQ multiplex PCR; TCRdb holds only in-frame clones, not every one. The sample lists about 180,000 clones, about three quarters occurring once. As regards this clone: What it recognizes is unknown.

The CDR3 length is 16 residues. The V and J ends lost 5 bases and 4 bases, in that order; junction bases with no gene match: 12. Germline CDR1 reads LNHDA; CDR2 reads SQIVND (reference sequence). The V and J genes are TRBV19 and TRBJ2-5, with TRBD1 matching over 8 bases. The source is a woman in her sixties in good health and CMV-seropositive. Sample: PBMCs. CDR3 region: CASSSGQGGVLETQYF. Here the CDR3 DNA reads TGTGCCAGTAGTTCCGGACAGGGTGGCGTTTTAGAGACCCAGTACTTC.